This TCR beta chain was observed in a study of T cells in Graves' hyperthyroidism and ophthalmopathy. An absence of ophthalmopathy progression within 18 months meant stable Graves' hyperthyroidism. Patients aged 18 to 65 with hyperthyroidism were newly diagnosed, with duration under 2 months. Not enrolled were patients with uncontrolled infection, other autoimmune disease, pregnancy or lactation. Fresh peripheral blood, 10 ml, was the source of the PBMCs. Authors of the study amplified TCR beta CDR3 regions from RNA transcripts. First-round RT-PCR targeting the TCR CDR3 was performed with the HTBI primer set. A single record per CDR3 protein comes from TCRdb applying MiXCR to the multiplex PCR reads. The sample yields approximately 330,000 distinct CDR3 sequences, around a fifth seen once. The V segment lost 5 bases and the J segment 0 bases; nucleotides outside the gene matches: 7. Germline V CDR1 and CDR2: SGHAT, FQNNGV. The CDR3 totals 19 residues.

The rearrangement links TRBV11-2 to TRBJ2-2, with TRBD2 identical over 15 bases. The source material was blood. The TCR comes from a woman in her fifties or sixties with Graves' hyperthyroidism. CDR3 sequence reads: CASSPGLAGGRANTGELFF. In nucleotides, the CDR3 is TGTGCCAGCAGCCCTGGACTAGCGGGGGGGAGAGCGAACACCGGGGAGCTGTTTTTT.